This T cell receptor (beta chain) was sequenced for a study of blood T cell repertoires in COVID-19. Trimming removed 4 bases from V and 0 bases from J, with 12 bases in between. This CDR3 is built from 16 residues. Germline assignment: CDR1 SGHNT and CDR2 YENEEA. Method: immunoSEQ multiplex PCR; TCRdb's copy keeps in-frame clones and lacks some. The sample records about 70,000 clones, about 86% being singletons. The sequencing sample was made of peripheral blood. This chain links TRBV11-3 with TRBJ2-2; D perhaps matches TRBD1 (6 bases). This receptor was obtained from an older man with active COVID-19. This CDR3 is CASSSDRTSNTGELFF. The CDR3, as DNA: TGTGCCAGCAGCTCCGACAGGACCTCGAACACCGGGGAGCTGTTTTTT.